Presented here are 16 T cell receptor beta chains from one specimen sequenced in a study of radiation and T cells in renal cell carcinoma. Repertoires were generated with immunoSEQ multiplex PCR, while TCRdb's copy carries only in-frame clones and drops some. The profile shows more than 95,000 clones, 81% of them singletons. As for time point: blood 2 weeks post-SBRT. Treatment here: 15 Gy SBRT to primary tumor, nephrectomy 4 weeks later. The material was blood, obtained from a patient whose treatment included radiotherapy and nephrectomy. The receptors were gathered from a man in his fifties with renal cell carcinoma.

This CDR3 is CASSRQGRMNTEAFF. CDR3 bases: TGTGCCAGCAGCCGACAGGGGCGCATGAACACTGAAGCTTTCTTT. The chain has TRBV7-2 and TRBJ1-1; 8 nucleotides align to TRBD1. CDR3 length: 15 residues. The V and J ends lost 5 bases and 0 bases, in that order; junction bases with no gene match: 5. CDR1 and CDR2 from the germline V gene are SGHTA and FQGNSA.

V is TRBV9 and J is TRBJ1-2, with D tentatively TRBD1 (6 bases). Germline-derived CDR1 and CDR2 are SGDLS and YYNGEE. The CDR3 totals 16 residues. The V gene lost 4 bases and the J gene lost 2 bases, with 18 bases spanning the gap. CDR3 sequence: CASSYSTLQGNYGYTF. DNA of the CDR3: TGTGCCAGCAGCTATTCTACTCTCCAGGGGAACTATGGCTACACCTTC.

The rearrangement links TRBV7-8 to TRBJ2-5; 7 bases fit TRBD2. The CDR3 is 17 residues long. J lost 5 bases, V lost 5 bases, and 17 bases had no gene match. Germline V gives CDR1 SGHVS, CDR2 FQNEAQ. CDR3 residues: CASSPRGGGASGETQYF. Written as DNA, the CDR3 is TGTGCCAGCAGCCCCCGAGGCGGGGGTGCATCGGGGGAGACCCAGTACTTC.

This clone was picked up many times. The genes are TRBV30 and TRBJ1-4; D ambiguous. Deletions cut 5 bases from V and 8 bases from J, with 12 bases between. CDR1 is GTSNPN and CDR2 is SVGIG in the germline V gene (reference sequence). The CDR3 covers 12 residues. CDR3 sequence (DNA): TGTGCCTGGTCCAGCATCAAGGAAAAACTGTTTTTT. Amino acids: CAWSSIKEKLFF.

V usage is TRBV2 and J usage is TRBJ2-2; maybe TRBD1 (6 bases). Trimming left V 3 bases short and J 5 bases short, with 7 bases between. This CDR3 comprises 13 residues. Looked up from germline, CDR1 is SNHLY and CDR2 is FYNNEI. In DNA form, the CDR3 reads TGTGCCAGCAGTGATCAGGGGACCGGGGAGCTGTTTTTT. This encodes CASSDQGTGELFF.

There are a few counts of this clone. V usage is TRBV28 and J usage is TRBJ1-1, with 8 bases that match TRBD1. The CDR3 covers 15 residues. Germline V lookup: CDR1 MDHEN, CDR2 SYDVKM. The V and J ends lost 6 bases and 2 bases, in that order; junction bases with no gene match: 8. CDR3 DNA: TGTGCCAGCAGGCGCGCCGGGACAGGCAACACTGAAGCTTTCTTT. This gives the protein CASRRAGTGNTEAFF.

V and J are TRBV11-2 and TRBJ1-5; tentatively, D is TRBD1 (6 bases). V lost 8 bases to trimming and J lost 6 bases, with 23 bases between them. Germline V gene sequence: CDR1 SGHAT, CDR2 FQNNGV. The CDR3 is 16 residues long. In nucleotides, the CDR3 is TGTGCCAGCCCCCGCAGGGGAAATTGGGCTAGTCAGCCCCAGCATTTT. Its translation: CASPRRGNWASQPQHF.

The V and J genes are TRBV6-6 and TRBJ2-1; D is ambiguous. Trimming took off 0 bases at V and 1 base at J, with 10 bases between the two ends. The CDR3 is made up of 16 amino acids. Germline CDR1 reads MNHNY; CDR2 reads SVGAGI (reference sequence). CDR3 in amino acids: CASSYSKSTSYNEQFF. CDR3 DNA sequence: TGTGCCAGCAGTTACTCCAAGTCTACATCCTACAATGAGCAGTTCTTC.

This clone has just a few counts. The rearrangement joins TRBV5-1 to TRBJ2-1; D gene unclear. V lost 4 bases, J lost 4 bases, and 9 bases lay in between. The germline V gene has CDR1 SGHRS and CDR2 YFSETQ. The CDR3 has 13 amino acids. CDR3 DNA sequence: TGCGCCAGCAGCCAGGCCTTTTACAATGAGCAGTTCTTC. Its translation is CASSQAFYNEQFF.

V gene TRBV2 combines with J gene TRBJ2-5; 9 bases fit TRBD1. Per the germline V gene, CDR1 is SNHLY and CDR2 is FYNNEI. Losses at the gene ends were 4 bases for V and 3 bases for J; bases not matched to a gene: 6. The CDR3 length is 15 residues. The CDR3 sequence is CASSADRGGEETQYF. In DNA form, the CDR3 reads TGTGCCAGCAGTGCGGACAGGGGAGGAGAAGAGACCCAGTACTTC.

This clone was found a few times. The V gene is TRBV5-1, the J gene TRBJ2-1, with TRBD2 identical over 9 bases. Germline assignment: CDR1 SGHRS and CDR2 YFSETQ. This CDR3 spans 15 amino acids. V trimming: 6 bases; J trimming: 5 bases; junction bases outside the gene matches: 9. Here the CDR3 DNA reads TGCGCCAGCACCTTAACCGGGACTAGCCACAATGAGCAGTTCTTC. This translates into CASTLTGTSHNEQFF.

This chain uses TRBV4-3 with TRBJ1-5, with TRBD1 matching 7 bases. Germline assignment: CDR1 LGHNA and CDR2 YSLEER. The CDR3 loop spans 18 amino acids. Losses at the gene ends were 0 bases for V and 0 bases for J; bases not matched to a gene: 8. The CDR3 region is CASSQDNRGFYSNQPQHF. DNA of the CDR3: TGCGCCAGCAGCCAAGATAACAGGGGATTTTATAGCAATCAGCCCCAGCATTTT.

This chain uses TRBV10-1 with TRBJ1-5; D not resolved. This CDR3 has 12 residues. The V gene lost 0 bases and the J gene lost 7 bases, with 4 bases spanning the gap. Germline lookup yields CDR1 WNHNN and CDR2 SYGVQD (reference sequence). CDR3 residues: CASSESNQPQHF. The DNA for the CDR3 is TGCGCCAGCAGTGAGTCGAACCAGCCCCAGCATTTT.

This chain links TRBV27 with TRBJ1-1; D is perhaps TRBD1 (6 bases). Trimming left V 3 bases short and J 4 bases short, with 12 bases between. The CDR3 spans 14 residues. CDR1 is MNHEY and CDR2 is SMNVEV in the germline V gene (reference sequence). The CDR3 DNA sequence: TGTGCCAGCAGTTTTGCGGGGGCCGGCACTGAAGCTTTCTTT. Residues: CASSFAGAGTEAFF.

This clone was detected a few times. V usage is TRBV2 and J usage is TRBJ2-5; 9 bases are shared with TRBD2. With 11 bases clipped from V and 5 bases from J, the junction kept 9 bases outside the gene matches. In germline, CDR1 is SNHLY, CDR2 FYNNEI. The CDR3 spans 13 residues. CDR3 nucleotides: TGTGCCTCCCAGCGGGGGGAGATTGAGACCCAGTACTTC. Its translation: CASQRGEIETQYF.

The J gene is TRBJ1-2, the V gene TRBV5-4; 9 nucleotides match TRBD1. With 2 bases clipped from V and 7 bases from J, the junction kept 3 bases outside the gene matches. This CDR3 has 13 amino acids. Germline-derived CDR1 and CDR2 are SGHNT and YYREEE (reference sequence). Here the CDR3 DNA reads TGTGCCAGCAGCTTCTTGGACAGGGGTGGCTACACCTTC. This gives the protein CASSFLDRGGYTF.